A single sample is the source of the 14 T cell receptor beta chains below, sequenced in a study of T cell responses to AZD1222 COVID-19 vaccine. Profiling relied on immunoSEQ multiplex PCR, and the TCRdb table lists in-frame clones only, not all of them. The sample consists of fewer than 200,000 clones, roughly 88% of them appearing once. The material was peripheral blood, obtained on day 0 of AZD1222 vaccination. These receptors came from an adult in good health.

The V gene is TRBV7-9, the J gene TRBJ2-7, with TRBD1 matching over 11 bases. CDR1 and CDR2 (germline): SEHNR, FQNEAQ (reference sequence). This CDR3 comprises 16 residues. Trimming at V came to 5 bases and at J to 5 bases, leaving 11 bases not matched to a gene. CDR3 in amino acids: CASSAPGTGGRNEQYF. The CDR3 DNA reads TGTGCCAGCAGCGCTCCCGGGACAGGGGGGAGGAACGAGCAGTACTTC.

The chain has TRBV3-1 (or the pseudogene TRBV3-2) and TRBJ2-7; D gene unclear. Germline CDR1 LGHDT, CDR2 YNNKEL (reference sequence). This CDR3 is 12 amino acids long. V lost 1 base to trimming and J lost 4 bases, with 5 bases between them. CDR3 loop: CASSQGYYEQYF. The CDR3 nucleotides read TGTGCCAGCAGCCAAGGGTATTACGAGCAGTACTTC.

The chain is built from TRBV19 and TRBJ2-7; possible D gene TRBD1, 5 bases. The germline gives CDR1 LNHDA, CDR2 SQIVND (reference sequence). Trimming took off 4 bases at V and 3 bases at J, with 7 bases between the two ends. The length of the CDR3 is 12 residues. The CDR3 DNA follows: TGTGCCAGTAGTACCGACAGCTACGAGCAGTACTTC. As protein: CASSTDSYEQYF.

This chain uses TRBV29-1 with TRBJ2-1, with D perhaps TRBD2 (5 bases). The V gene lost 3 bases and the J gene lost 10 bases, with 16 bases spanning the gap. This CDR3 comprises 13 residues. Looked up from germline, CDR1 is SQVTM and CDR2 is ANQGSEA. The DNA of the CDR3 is TGCAGCGTTGATCGGGGTAGCTCAGTCGAGCAGTTCTTC. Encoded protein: CSVDRGSSVEQFF.

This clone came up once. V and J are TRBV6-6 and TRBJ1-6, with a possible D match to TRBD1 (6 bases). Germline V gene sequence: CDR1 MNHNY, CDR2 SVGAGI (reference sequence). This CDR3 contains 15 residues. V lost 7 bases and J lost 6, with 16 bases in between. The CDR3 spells CASTKMDSPNSPLHF. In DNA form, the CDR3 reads TGTGCCAGCACCAAAATGGACAGCCCTAATTCACCCCTCCACTTT.

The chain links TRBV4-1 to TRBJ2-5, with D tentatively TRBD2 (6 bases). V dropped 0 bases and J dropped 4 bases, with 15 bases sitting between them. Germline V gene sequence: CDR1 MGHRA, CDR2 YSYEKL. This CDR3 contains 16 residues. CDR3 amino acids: CASSQESASVIETQYF. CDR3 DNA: TGCGCCAGCAGCCAAGAGAGCGCTAGCGTCATAGAGACCCAGTACTTC.

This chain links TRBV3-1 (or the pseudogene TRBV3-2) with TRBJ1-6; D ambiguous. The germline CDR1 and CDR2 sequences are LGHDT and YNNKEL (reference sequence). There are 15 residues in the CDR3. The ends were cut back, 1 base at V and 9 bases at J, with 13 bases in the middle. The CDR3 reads CASSQGAPRASPLHF. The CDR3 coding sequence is TGTGCCAGCAGCCAAGGAGCCCCGAGGGCTTCACCCCTCCACTTT.

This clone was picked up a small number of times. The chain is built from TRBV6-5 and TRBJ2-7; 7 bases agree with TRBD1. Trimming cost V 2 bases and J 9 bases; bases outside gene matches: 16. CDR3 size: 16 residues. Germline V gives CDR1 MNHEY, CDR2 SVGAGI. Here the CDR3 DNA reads TGTGCCAGCAGTTACCGCTCGGGACAGCCAGTCGTTGTGCAGTACTTC. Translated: CASSYRSGQPVVVQYF.

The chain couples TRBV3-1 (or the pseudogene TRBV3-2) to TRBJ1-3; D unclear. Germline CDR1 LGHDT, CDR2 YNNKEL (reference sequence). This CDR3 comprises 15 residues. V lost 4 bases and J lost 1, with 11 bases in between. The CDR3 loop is CASSLLAGSGNTIYF. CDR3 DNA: TGTGCCAGCAGCCTTCTGGCGGGGTCTGGAAACACCATATATTTT.

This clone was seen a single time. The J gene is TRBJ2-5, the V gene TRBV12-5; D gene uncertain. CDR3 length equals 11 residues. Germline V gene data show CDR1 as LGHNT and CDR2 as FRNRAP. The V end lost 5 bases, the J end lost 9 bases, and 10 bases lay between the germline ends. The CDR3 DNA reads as TGTGCTAGTGGTCTCGTCCCGGCCCAGTACTTC. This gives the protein CASGLVPAQYF.

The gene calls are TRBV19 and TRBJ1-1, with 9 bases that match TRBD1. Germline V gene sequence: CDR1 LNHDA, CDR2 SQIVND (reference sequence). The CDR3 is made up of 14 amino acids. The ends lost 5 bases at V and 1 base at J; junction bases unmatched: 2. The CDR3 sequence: CASSWGQGNTEAFF. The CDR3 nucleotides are TGTGCCAGTAGTTGGGGACAGGGGAACACTGAAGCTTTCTTT.

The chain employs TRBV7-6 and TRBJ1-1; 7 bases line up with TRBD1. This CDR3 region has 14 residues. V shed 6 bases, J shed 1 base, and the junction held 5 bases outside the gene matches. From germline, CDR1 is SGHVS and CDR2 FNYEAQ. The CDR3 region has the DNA TGTGCCAGCAGGCCCGGGACAGAGAACACTGAAGCTTTCTTT. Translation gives CASRPGTENTEAFF. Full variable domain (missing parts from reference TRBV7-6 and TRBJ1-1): GAGVSQSPRYKVTKRGQDVALRCDPISGHVSLYWYRQALGQGPEFLTYFNYEAQQDKSGLPNDRFSAERPEGSISTLTIQRTEQRDSAMYRCASRPGTENTEAFFGQGTRLTVV.

CDR3 residues: CASSSGYLAKNIQYF. The DNA for the CDR3 is TGTGCCAGCAGCTCCGGGTACCTAGCCAAAAACATTCAGTACTTC. This chain uses TRBV6-5 with TRBJ2-4; no firm D call. Germline V lookup: CDR1 MNHEY, CDR2 SVGAGI. The CDR3 sequence is 15 residues long. V lost 6 bases and J lost 0, with 12 bases in between.

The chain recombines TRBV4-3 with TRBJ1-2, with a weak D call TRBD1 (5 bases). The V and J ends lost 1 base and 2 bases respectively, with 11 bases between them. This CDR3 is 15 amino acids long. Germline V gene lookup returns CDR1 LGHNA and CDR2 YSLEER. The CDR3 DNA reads TGCGCCAGCAGCCAAGGCCTTTCAGGGAACTATGGCTACACCTTC. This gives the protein CASSQGLSGNYGYTF.